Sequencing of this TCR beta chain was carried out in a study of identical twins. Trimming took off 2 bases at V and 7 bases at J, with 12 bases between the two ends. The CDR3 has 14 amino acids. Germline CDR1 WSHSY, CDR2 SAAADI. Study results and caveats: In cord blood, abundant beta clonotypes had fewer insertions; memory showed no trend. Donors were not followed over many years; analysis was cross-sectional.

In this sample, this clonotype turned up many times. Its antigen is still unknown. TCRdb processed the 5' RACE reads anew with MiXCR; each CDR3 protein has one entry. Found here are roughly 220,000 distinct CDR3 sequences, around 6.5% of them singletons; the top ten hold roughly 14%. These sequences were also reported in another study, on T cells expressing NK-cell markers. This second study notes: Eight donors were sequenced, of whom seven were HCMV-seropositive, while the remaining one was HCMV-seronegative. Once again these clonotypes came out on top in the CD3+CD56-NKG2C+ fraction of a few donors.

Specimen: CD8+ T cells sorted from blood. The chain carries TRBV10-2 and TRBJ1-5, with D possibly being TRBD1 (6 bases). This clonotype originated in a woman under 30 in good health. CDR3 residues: CASSETGYGQPQHF. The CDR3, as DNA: TGCGCCAGCAGTGAGACAGGGTATGGCCAGCCCCAGCATTTT.